Below, 27 T cell receptor beta chains from the same sample are listed, as sequenced in a study of blood T cell repertoires in COVID-19. TCRdb's copy holds only in-frame clones and misses some; the assay was immunoSEQ multiplex PCR. The sample lists about 97,000 clones, less than 85% occurring once. The material sequenced was peripheral blood. The receptor source for this set is a woman aged 70 to 79 with active or convalescent COVID-19.

In this sample, this clone turned up once. The chain joins TRBV4-1 to TRBJ1-6; 7 bases agree with TRBD1. Germline loops: CDR1 MGHRA, CDR2 YSYEKL. J lost 9 bases, V lost 1 base, and 6 bases had no gene match. The CDR3 runs 15 residues. The DNA of the CDR3 is TGCGCCAGCAGCCAAGGGACAGGTACCCCTTCACCCCTCCACTTT. Protein product: CASSQGTGTPSPLHF.

V gene TRBV28 combines with J gene TRBJ1-5; 9 nucleotides agree with TRBD1. The CDR3 contains 17 residues. Per the germline V gene, CDR1 is MDHEN and CDR2 is SYDVKM. The V and J ends lost 3 bases and 5 bases, in that order; junction bases with no gene match: 11. The CDR3 is CASSFSTGGPIHQPQHF. The CDR3 coding sequence is TGTGCCAGCAGTTTTTCGACAGGGGGACCAATCCATCAGCCCCAGCATTTT. Combining the CDR3 with reference TRBV28 and TRBJ1-5 gives the whole variable domain DVKVTQSSRYLVKRTGEKVFLECVQDMDHENMFWYRQDPGLGLRLIYFSYDVKMKEKGDIPEGYSVSREKKERFSLILESASTNQTSMYLCASSFSTGGPIHQPQHFGDGTRLSIL.

The chain recombines TRBV3-1 (or the pseudogene TRBV3-2) with TRBJ2-3; no clear D gene. The CDR3 has 12 residues. Trimming took 3 bases from V and 8 from J, leaving 9 bases between them. Germline loops: CDR1 LGHDT, CDR2 YNNKEL (reference sequence). The CDR3 nucleotides are TGTGCCAGCAGCCAGGAGACGGGTACGCAGTATTTT. It translates to CASSQETGTQYF.

The genes are TRBV19 and TRBJ2-2; 11 bases agree with TRBD2. The CDR3 has 21 residues. The V and J ends lost 0 bases and 1 base, in that order; junction bases with no gene match: 13. CDR1 is LNHDA and CDR2 is SQIVND in the germline V gene (reference sequence). The CDR3 spells CASSIDSFASGRRKNTGELFF. For the CDR3, the DNA is TGTGCCAGTAGTATAGATAGTTTCGCTAGCGGGAGGCGCAAGAACACCGGGGAGCTGTTTTTT.

V and J are TRBV9 and TRBJ2-1; 9 positions match TRBD1. Per the germline V gene, CDR1 is SGDLS and CDR2 is YYNGEE. The CDR3 sequence is 15 residues long. V lost 4 bases, J lost 8 bases, and 10 bases stayed unmatched. The CDR3 sequence is CASSNRDRDLHEQFF. In DNA, the CDR3 is TGTGCCAGCAGCAACCGGGACAGGGATTTGCATGAGCAGTTCTTC.

The rearrangement uses TRBV28 and TRBJ2-7, with 12 bases that match TRBD1. Germline CDR1 MDHEN, CDR2 SYDVKM. V lost 6 bases to trimming and J lost 2 bases; unmatched junction nucleotides: 2. This CDR3 comprises 14 residues. For the CDR3, the DNA is TGTGCCAGCAGGGGGACAGGGGGCGCCTACGAGCAGTACTTC. Translated, it gives CASRGTGGAYEQYF.

This chain joins TRBV5-4 and TRBJ1-1; D uncertain. The germline V gene has CDR1 SGHNT and CDR2 YYREEE (reference sequence). Trimming stripped 1 base from V and 0 bases from J, with 7 bases between. There are 14 residues in the CDR3. CDR3 protein: CASSLREVNTEAFF. The DNA for the CDR3 is TGTGCCAGCAGCTTGCGGGAAGTGAACACTGAAGCTTTCTTT. Filled out from reference TRBV5-4 and TRBJ1-1, the complete variable domain reads ETGVTQSPTHLIKTRGQQVTLRCSSQSGHNTVSWYQQALGQGPQFIFQYYREEENGRGNFPPRFSGLQFPNYSSELNVNALELDDSALYLCASSLREVNTEAFFGQGTRLTVV.

This clone was found a few times. The V gene is TRBV24-1, the J gene TRBJ1-1; TRBD1 aligns across 11 bases. The CDR3 loop spans 17 amino acids. Germline V lookup: CDR1 KGHDR, CDR2 SFDVKD. V gave up 10 bases and J gave up 1 base; unmatched junction bases: 13. The CDR3 coding sequence is TGTGCCACTTCCGGGACAGGGGGACCGGAGGGGAACACTGAAGCTTTCTTT. Translated, it gives CATSGTGGPEGNTEAFF.

The V and J genes are TRBV30 and TRBJ2-3; perhaps TRBD2 as D (6 bases). The CDR3 spans 13 residues. Trimming took off 3 bases at V and 1 base at J, with 8 bases between the two ends. Germline V gives CDR1 GTSNPN, CDR2 SVGIG (reference sequence). DNA of the CDR3: TGTGCCTGGAGGAGGAGGGGCACAGATACGCAGTATTTT. Translated: CAWRRRGTDTQYF.

The rearrangement links TRBV28 to TRBJ1-5; D gene uncertain. The ends were cut back, 4 bases at V and 5 bases at J, with 9 bases in the middle. This CDR3 is built from 13 residues. Per the germline V gene, CDR1 is MDHEN and CDR2 is SYDVKM. CDR3 sequence: CASSYTVDQPQHF. In nucleotides, the CDR3 is TGTGCCAGCAGTTATACAGTCGATCAGCCCCAGCATTTT.

The chain links TRBV9 to TRBJ2-3, with D possibly TRBD2 on 6 matching bases. CDR1 is SGDLS and CDR2 is YYNGEE in the germline V gene. V lost 0 bases and J lost 2, with 10 bases in between. This CDR3 contains 15 residues. The CDR3 sequence is CASSVGGGTTDTQYF. The DNA of the CDR3 is TGTGCCAGCAGCGTAGGTGGCGGGACCACAGATACGCAGTATTTT.

The rearrangement links TRBV11-3 to TRBJ2-3; no reliable D call. Germline V CDR1 and CDR2: SGHNT, YENEEA. V was cut by 1 base and J by 4 bases, with 15 bases left in between. The CDR3 loop spans 16 amino acids. CDR3 coding DNA: TGTGCCAGCAGCTTAGGGCAGACTGAGAATGCAGATACGCAGTATTTT. This translates into CASSLGQTENADTQYF.

This clone has only one observation. The rearrangement links TRBV2 to TRBJ1-1, with D unclear. The germline V and J ends were trimmed by 4 bases and 3 bases, with 9 bases remaining between them. This CDR3 spans 13 amino acids. CDR1 and CDR2 (germline): SNHLY, FYNNEI. The CDR3 protein is CASSVGEHTEAFF. The CDR3 DNA reads as TGTGCCAGCAGTGTTGGGGAGCACACTGAAGCTTTCTTT.

J is TRBJ2-3 and V is TRBV27; D is unresolved. Per the germline V gene, CDR1 is MNHEY and CDR2 is SMNVEV (reference sequence). The CDR3 is 14 amino acids. V was pared by 6 bases and J by 4 bases, with 14 bases between. In nucleotides, the CDR3 is TGTGCCAGCAGACCCCTTATAGCCTCAGATACGCAGTATTTT. Residues: CASRPLIASDTQYF.

The V gene is TRBV28, the J gene TRBJ2-1; TRBD1 matches at 11 bases. J lost 3 bases, V lost 5 bases, and 6 bases had no gene match. Germline V gives CDR1 MDHEN, CDR2 SYDVKM. This CDR3 is 16 amino acids long. DNA of the CDR3: TGTGCCAGCAGTGACCCGGGACAGGGGGGCTACAATGAGCAGTTCTTC. It translates to CASSDPGQGGYNEQFF.

The CDR3 DNA reads as TGTGCCAGCTCACCGGACATCTCCTACAATGAGCAGTTCTTC. It translates to CASSPDISYNEQFF. The chain carries TRBV18 and TRBJ2-1; the D gene is possibly TRBD1 (5 bases). This CDR3 contains 14 residues. Looked up from germline, CDR1 is KGHSH and CDR2 is LQKENI. The ends were cut back, 3 bases at V and 0 bases at J, with 6 bases in the middle.

CDR3 in amino acids: CASSYTGVVEQYF. The CDR3 DNA is TGTGCCAGCAGTTATACGGGGGTTGTCGAGCAGTACTTC. This rearrangement joins TRBV5-6 to TRBJ2-7; D is perhaps TRBD2 (6 bases). The CDR3 has 13 amino acids. Per the germline V gene, CDR1 is SGHDT and CDR2 is YYEEEE. V lost 5 bases to trimming and J lost 6 bases, with 15 bases between them.

This clone is a singleton in its sample. V gene TRBV10-3 combines with J gene TRBJ1-5; tentatively, D is TRBD1 (6 bases). The germline CDR1 and CDR2 sequences are ENHRY and SYGVKD. The germline V and J ends were trimmed by 8 bases and 0 bases, with 11 bases remaining between them. The CDR3 sequence is 14 residues long. The CDR3 reads CAIGTQYSNQPQHF. CDR3 bases: TGTGCCATCGGGACACAATATAGCAATCAGCCCCAGCATTTT.

The V gene is TRBV5-5, the J gene TRBJ1-1, with a weak D call TRBD1 (5 bases). Trimming stripped 6 bases from V and 3 bases from J, with 18 bases between. The CDR3 contains 15 residues. Germline values: CDR1 SGHKS, CDR2 YYEKEE (reference sequence). The CDR3 nucleotides read TGTGCCAGCACCATGCGTCCAAGGGGTGACACTGAAGCTTTCTTT. Protein: CASTMRPRGDTEAFF.

This chain uses TRBV5-1 with TRBJ2-7; no firm D call. This CDR3 region has 14 residues. Germline values: CDR1 SGHRS, CDR2 YFSETQ. Trimming shortened V by 4 bases and J by 4 bases, and 15 bases separated the two germline ends. Here the CDR3 reads CASSPKPLLYEQYF. The CDR3 DNA is TGCGCCAGCAGCCCTAAACCCCTACTGTACGAGCAGTACTTC.

The count of this clone is one. The chain joins TRBV24-1 to TRBJ1-2; a possible D gene is TRBD1 (5 bases). The CDR3 runs 15 residues. Germline V CDR1 and CDR2: KGHDR, SFDVKD. Trimming left V 5 bases short and J 4 bases short, with 16 bases between. The CDR3 nucleotides read TGTGCCACCAGTGGCCGGGACGGAGGGGTCTATGGCTACACCTTC. Residues: CATSGRDGGVYGYTF.

The CDR3 region is CASSLGANYGYTF. The CDR3, as DNA: TGTGCCAGCAGCCTGGGGGCGAACTATGGCTACACCTTC. The chain couples TRBV12-3 or TRBV12-4 to TRBJ1-2, with D possibly being TRBD1 (6 bases). This CDR3 comprises 13 residues. The germline V and J ends were trimmed by 6 bases and 2 bases, with 10 bases remaining between them.

The chain carries TRBV2 and TRBJ2-3, with D tentatively TRBD1 (6 bases). This CDR3 spans 13 amino acids. V was trimmed by 4 bases and J by 4 bases, leaving 9 bases between them. Germline CDR1 reads SNHLY; CDR2 reads FYNNEI. Written as DNA, the CDR3 is TGTGCCAGCAGTGGACAGGCCCCAGATACGCAGTATTTT. Amino acid sequence: CASSGQAPDTQYF. Full variable domain (outside the CDR3, taken from reference TRBV2 and TRBJ2-3): EPEVTQTPSHQVTQMGQEVILRCVPISNHLYFYWYRQILGQKVEFLVSFYNNEISEKSEIFDDQFSVERPDGSNFTLKIRSTKLEDSAMYFCASSGQAPDTQYFGPGTRLTVL.

The chain joins TRBV4-3 to TRBJ2-3; D remains unclear. CDR3 length equals 14 residues. Germline V gene sequence: CDR1 LGHNA, CDR2 YSLEER. Trimming stripped 3 bases from V and 2 bases from J, with 9 bases between. CDR3 loop: CASSHRQNTDTQYF. In DNA form, the CDR3 reads TGCGCCAGCAGCCACCGACAAAACACAGATACGCAGTATTTT.

About this clone itself: One junction end does not reproduce the germline sequence, and a read error may be involved. The chain uses TRBV2 and TRBJ2-2, with a weak D call TRBD2 (6 bases). Germline CDR1 SNHLY, CDR2 FYNNEI. The CDR3 runs to 16 residues. In DNA, the CDR3 is TGTGCCAGCAGTGTTTTCGGGGGACGGAACCCCGGGGAGCTGTTTTTT. Residues: CASSVFGGRNPGELFF.

The chain joins TRBV19 to TRBJ1-5; D is unresolved. CDR1 is LNHDA and CDR2 is SQIVND in the germline V gene (reference sequence). The CDR3 has 14 amino acids. V lost 3 bases and J 5 bases, leaving 11 bases between the germline ends. The CDR3 spells CASSMRGGYQPQHF. CDR3 DNA: TGTGCCAGTAGTATGCGGGGTGGATATCAGCCCCAGCATTTT.

CDR3 nucleotides: TGTGCCAGCAGCTTAACGCCCTTAGCGACCAATGAGCAGTTCTTC. Translated: CASSLTPLATNEQFF. The chain uses TRBV7-3 and TRBJ2-1; TRBD2 is a possible D gene (5 bases). The germline V gene encodes CDR1 SGHTA and CDR2 FQGTGA. This CDR3 has 15 residues. Trimming cost V 0 bases and J 6 bases, with 12 bases left between them.